The 27 T cell receptor beta chains below all came from one sample that was sequenced in a study of blood T cell repertoires in COVID-19. The method was immunoSEQ multiplex PCR; TCRdb's version includes in-frame clones alone and lacks a portion of them. The table includes roughly 110,000 clones, approximately 86% detected once. Sequences were obtained from peripheral blood. Receptors were obtained from a man aged 40-49 years with acute or convalescent COVID-19.

V and J are TRBV6-5 and TRBJ1-4, with 7 bases lining up with TRBD1. V shed 0 bases, J shed 0 bases, and the junction held 1 base outside the gene matches. The CDR3 runs 16 residues. From germline, CDR1 is MNHEY and CDR2 SVGAGI. CDR3 sequence (DNA): TGTGCCAGCAGTTACTCTCAGGGGGCAACTAATGAAAAACTGTTTTTT. Residues: CASSYSQGATNEKLFF.

The chain couples TRBV25-1 to TRBJ1-2; no reliable D call. Germline lookup yields CDR1 MGHDK and CDR2 SYGVNS. The CDR3 length is 14 residues. Trimming stripped 0 bases from V and 3 bases from J, with 8 bases between. The chain's CDR3 is CASSEYKTDYGYTF. CDR3 in DNA: TGTGCCAGCAGTGAATACAAAACAGACTATGGCTACACCTTC.

This clone turned up a few times. The chain carries TRBV27 and TRBJ2-7, with 7 bases identical to TRBD1. There are 14 residues in the CDR3. Germline V CDR1 and CDR2: MNHEY, SMNVEV (reference sequence). V dropped 3 bases and J dropped 3; count of bases not matched to a gene: 5. CDR3 DNA sequence: TGTGCCAGCAGTTTGAAGGGGGCCCACTACGAGCAGTACTTC. Protein sequence: CASSLKGAHYEQYF.

This rearrangement joins TRBV3-1 (or the pseudogene TRBV3-2) to TRBJ2-7, with 10 bases that match TRBD2. The CDR3 covers 17 residues. V shed 2 bases and J 3 bases; nucleotides not matched to a gene: 10. Germline V lookup: CDR1 LGHDT, CDR2 YNNKEL (reference sequence). The CDR3 DNA sequence: TGTGCCAGCAGCCAAAAGAGGGCCGGGACTAGCGTCTACGAGCAGTACTTC. Translating gives CASSQKRAGTSVYEQYF.

This clone was counted between two and nine times. The chain couples TRBV7-9 to TRBJ2-7, with TRBD1 matching 8 bases. Germline V CDR1 and CDR2: SEHNR, FQNEAQ (reference sequence). CDR3 length: 16 amino acids. Trimming at V came to 1 base and at J to 3 bases, leaving 8 bases not matched to a gene. CDR3: CASSLGSRGLDYEQYF. DNA for the CDR3: TGTGCCAGCAGCTTAGGATCCAGGGGGCTTGACTACGAGCAGTACTTC.

This chain joins TRBV6-5 and TRBJ1-2, with TRBD1 matching 7 bases. This CDR3 is 15 amino acids long. Germline V gives CDR1 MNHEY, CDR2 SVGAGI. V lost 5 bases, J lost 7 bases, and 13 bases stayed unmatched. Here the CDR3 reads CASSPLQTGARGYTF. Here the CDR3 DNA reads TGTGCCAGCAGTCCTCTCCAAACAGGGGCTCGTGGCTACACCTTC.

The rearrangement uses TRBV19 and TRBJ1-1; D ambiguous. The CDR3 extends over 13 amino acids. V lost 3 bases and J 5 bases, leaving 10 bases between the germline ends. Germline values: CDR1 LNHDA, CDR2 SQIVND (reference sequence). The CDR3 nucleotides are TGTGCCAGTAGTATCTCGGTCAGGACTGAAGCTTTCTTT. Protein product: CASSISVRTEAFF. Supplemented by reference TRBV19 and TRBJ1-1, the full variable domain reads DGGITQSPKYLFRKEGQNVTLSCEQNLNHDAMYWYRQDPGQGLRLIYYSQIVNDFQKGDIAEGYSVSREKKESFPLTVTSAQKNPTAFYLCASSISVRTEAFFGQGTRLTVV.

The chain employs TRBV2 and TRBJ1-3, with a weak D call TRBD1 (5 bases). Germline CDR1 is SNHLY and CDR2 is FYNNEI. The CDR3 runs to 14 residues. Trimming left V 6 bases short and J 3 bases short, with 12 bases between. CDR3 sequence reads: CASSPGGGGNTIYF. The CDR3 coding sequence is TGTGCCAGCAGCCCCGGGGGGGGTGGAAACACCATATATTTT.

This chain uses TRBV11-2 with TRBJ2-7; the match to TRBD1 covers 9 bases. The CDR3 runs to 13 residues. From germline, CDR1 is SGHAT and CDR2 FQNNGV. V shed 5 bases and J 6 bases; nucleotides not matched to a gene: 5. CDR3 in DNA: TGTGCCAGCAGCCGGGACAGGGAAGGCGAGCAGTACTTC. Protein product: CASSRDREGEQYF.

This chain joins TRBV10-1 and TRBJ1-1; weak D call: TRBD1 (5 bases). In germline, CDR1 is WNHNN, CDR2 SYGVQD (reference sequence). This CDR3 has 13 residues. Trimming took off 5 bases at V and 7 bases at J, with 14 bases between the two ends. The CDR3 DNA sequence: TGCGCCAGCAGTCGCGCCTGGCAGGGTGAAGCTTTCTTT. Amino acids: CASSRAWQGEAFF.

V and J are TRBV19 and TRBJ1-3; D is ambiguous. The V end lost 4 bases, the J end lost 0 bases, and 13 bases lay between the germline ends. Germline CDR1 is LNHDA and CDR2 is SQIVND (reference sequence). This CDR3 spans 16 amino acids. This chain's CDR3 is CASSTGGLLSGNTIYF. The CDR3 DNA reads TGTGCCAGTAGTACCGGCGGACTCCTCTCTGGAAACACCATATATTTT.

This clone was recorded once. Here the CDR3 DNA reads TGTGCCAGCAGCCGCCCAGCGGGGGACTCCTACAATGAGCAGTTCTTC. Translated, it gives CASSRPAGDSYNEQFF. The chain couples TRBV5-6 to TRBJ2-1; 8 positions agree with TRBD2. Germline lookup yields CDR1 SGHDT and CDR2 YYEEEE. The CDR3 runs 16 residues. The V and J ends lost 4 bases and 0 bases, in that order; junction bases with no gene match: 6.

This clone was observed a handful of times. V gene TRBV5-1 combines with J gene TRBJ2-3; 9 bases align to TRBD2. The V and J ends lost 4 bases and 1 base, in that order; junction bases with no gene match: 4. The germline CDR1 and CDR2 sequences are SGHRS and YFSETQ. There are 15 residues in the CDR3. This CDR3 is CASSRTSGRTDTQYF. CDR3 bases: TGCGCCAGCAGCCGTACTAGCGGGCGCACAGATACGCAGTATTTT.

This sequence joins TRBV5-5 and TRBJ1-3, with 9 bases lining up with TRBD1. Looked up from germline, CDR1 is SGHKS and CDR2 is YYEKEE (reference sequence). CDR3 length equals 15 residues. After removal of 1 base from V and 3 bases from J, the junction contained 2 bases not matched to a gene. Here the CDR3 DNA reads TGTGCCAGCAGCTTGACAGGGGGCAGTGGAAACACCATATATTTT. Protein: CASSLTGGSGNTIYF. Filled out from reference TRBV5-5 and TRBJ1-3, the complete variable domain reads DAGVTQSPTHLIKTRGQQVTLRCSPISGHKSVSWYQQVLGQGPQFIFQYYEKEERGRGNFPDRFSARQFPNYSSELNVNALLLGDSALYLCASSLTGGSGNTIYFGEGSWLTVV.

V is TRBV19 and J is TRBJ1-1; D may be TRBD1 (6 bases). V lost 7 bases and J 1 base, leaving 10 bases between the germline ends. The CDR3 totals 13 residues. Germline CDR1 LNHDA, CDR2 SQIVND (reference sequence). CDR3: CASTLDRNTEAFF. CDR3 coding DNA: TGTGCCAGTACCTTGGACAGGAACACTGAAGCTTTCTTT.

Here the CDR3 DNA reads TGTGCCAGCAGCTTCAACAACCTCATGAACACTGAAGCTTTCTTT. This gives the protein CASSFNNLMNTEAFF. The chain is built from TRBV5-6 and TRBJ1-1; the D is unclear. This CDR3 spans 15 amino acids. Trimming took 2 bases from V and 0 from J, leaving 11 bases between them. Germline V lookup: CDR1 SGHDT, CDR2 YYEEEE. Using reference TRBV5-6 and TRBJ1-1 for the parts outside the CDR3, the full variable domain is DAGVTQSPTHLIKTRGQQVTLRCSPKSGHDTVSWYQQALGQGPQFIFQYYEEEERQRGNFPDRFSGHQFPNYSSELNVNALLLGDSALYLCASSFNNLMNTEAFFGQGTRLTVV.

This clone was observed a single time. The CDR3 sequence: CASSTTGNTEAFF. In DNA form, the CDR3 reads TGTGCCAGTAGTACAACAGGCAACACTGAAGCTTTCTTT. The V call is TRBV19, the J call TRBJ1-1; perhaps TRBD1 as D (5 bases). V lost 4 bases and J 2 bases, leaving 8 bases between the germline ends. Germline CDR1 LNHDA, CDR2 SQIVND (reference sequence). The CDR3 contains 13 residues. Complete variable domain (other parts from reference TRBV19 and TRBJ1-1): DGGITQSPKYLFRKEGQNVTLSCEQNLNHDAMYWYRQDPGQGLRLIYYSQIVNDFQKGDIAEGYSVSREKKESFPLTVTSAQKNPTAFYLCASSTTGNTEAFFGQGTRLTVV.

This clone was seen a few times. The V call is TRBV30, the J call TRBJ1-3; D gene unclear. V was cut by 4 bases and J by 3 bases, with 13 bases left in between. This CDR3 comprises 14 residues. Germline CDR1 reads GTSNPN; CDR2 reads SVGIG (reference sequence). The CDR3 nucleotides are TGTGCCTGGACCACCTGGGGAGTTGGAAACACCATATATTTT. This translates into CAWTTWGVGNTIYF. The variable domain in full, with the rest retrieved from reference TRBV30 and TRBJ1-3, is SQTIHQWPATLVQPVGSPLSLECTVEGTSNPNLYWYRQAAGRGLQLLFYSVGIGQISSEVPQNLSASRPQDRQFILSSKKLLLSDSGFYLCAWTTWGVGNTIYFGEGSWLTVV.

This clone showed up just once. The rearrangement links TRBV19 to TRBJ1-4; 7 bases agree with TRBD1. The CDR3 runs to 16 residues. J lost 4 bases, V lost 5 bases, and 10 bases had no gene match. In germline, CDR1 is LNHDA, CDR2 SQIVND (reference sequence). The CDR3 DNA follows: TGTGCCAGTAGTGGCTGGATGGGACAGCTTAATGAAAAACTGTTTTTT. It specifies CASSGWMGQLNEKLFF.

The V gene is TRBV5-5, the J gene TRBJ2-2; D ambiguous. Germline-derived CDR1 and CDR2 are SGHKS and YYEKEE (reference sequence). The CDR3 contains 15 residues. The germline V and J ends were trimmed by 4 bases and 0 bases, with 10 bases remaining between them. CDR3 sequence (DNA): TGTGCCAGCAGCATCGTGGCAACGAACACCGGGGAGCTGTTTTTT. Its protein is CASSIVATNTGELFF.

The rearrangement uses TRBV5-6 and TRBJ2-5; 8 bases map to TRBD2. The J segment lost 1 base and the V segment lost 4 bases, leaving 3 bases of the junction unmatched. The CDR3 is 14 residues long. Germline CDR1 reads SGHDT; CDR2 reads YYEEEE. In DNA, the CDR3 is TGTGCCAGCAGCGTAGCGGGGCCCCAAGAGACCCAGTACTTC. Protein product: CASSVAGPQETQYF.

V usage is TRBV6-4 and J usage is TRBJ2-1; a possible D gene is TRBD2 (6 bases). The CDR3 runs 12 residues. Germline loops: CDR1 MRHNA, CDR2 SNTAGT. V was trimmed by 4 bases and J by 6 bases, leaving 7 bases between them. As DNA, the CDR3 is TGTGCCAGCAGTGTGGGGGGCAATGAGCAGTTCTTC. Its translation: CASSVGGNEQFF.

This clone appeared a single time. The chain has TRBV24-1 and TRBJ1-1; the D is unclear. Germline assignment: CDR1 KGHDR and CDR2 SFDVKD. The CDR3 is 13 amino acids. Trimming cost V 3 bases and J 4 bases, with 8 bases left between them. CDR3 protein: CATSDLGSTEAFF. DNA for the CDR3: TGTGCCACCAGTGATCTAGGGAGCACTGAAGCTTTCTTT.

The chain employs TRBV13 and TRBJ1-1; TRBD1 matches 11 bases. Germline loops: CDR1 PRHDT, CDR2 FYEKMQ (reference sequence). The CDR3 has 17 amino acids. After removal of 1 base from V and 2 bases from J, the junction contained 6 bases not matched to a gene. CDR3 amino acids: CASSLVDRGHGNTEAFF. The CDR3 bases are TGTGCCAGCAGCTTAGTGGACAGGGGGCATGGTAACACTGAAGCTTTCTTT.

This clone was counted once. This chain uses TRBV2 with TRBJ1-2, with no clear D. The CDR3 has 10 residues. Trimming stripped 7 bases from V and 3 bases from J, with 3 bases between. CDR1 and CDR2 (germline): SNHLY, FYNNEI. The CDR3 region is CASIDYGYTF. The CDR3 nucleotides are TGTGCCAGCATCGACTATGGCTACACCTTC.

V gene TRBV19 combines with J gene TRBJ1-3; weak D call: TRBD1 (5 bases). Germline lookup yields CDR1 LNHDA and CDR2 SQIVND (reference sequence). CDR3 size: 18 residues. V lost 4 bases and J lost 0, with 19 bases in between. CDR3 in amino acids: CASSKPPGRGNSGNTIYF. CDR3 bases: TGTGCCAGTAGTAAGCCCCCTGGAAGGGGAAACTCTGGAAACACCATATATTTT.

The chain combines TRBV27 with TRBJ2-1; 7 bases are shared with TRBD1. J was trimmed by 3 bases and V by 4 bases; bases with no gene match: 3. Germline assignment: CDR1 MNHEY and CDR2 SMNVEV (reference sequence). This CDR3 comprises 14 residues. CDR3 nucleotide sequence: TGTGCCAGCAGTTACAGGGGTGTCTACAATGAGCAGTTCTTC. Amino acids: CASSYRGVYNEQFF.